The clone carrying this T cell receptor beta chain was seen many times. The data were taken from a study of T-cell memory formation after mild COVID-19. From 5'RACE with constant-segment primers came TCR alpha and TCR beta cDNA libraries that carried sample barcodes and UMIs. TCRdb re-analysed the 5' RACE reads in MiXCR, keeping a single row per CDR3 protein. Of 130,000 to 150,000 distinct CDR3 sequences listed, roughly 6.3% are singletons. The sequencing sample was made of PBMCs or a T cell subset sorted from them (not recorded which). The sequence derives from an adult woman who had mild COVID-19 (a few samples of this study predate the infection). Cell type and time point are not known.

CDR3 region: CASSPGLLSGANVLTF. The CDR3 DNA follows: TGTGCCAGCAGCCCCGGCCTGCTCTCTGGGGCCAACGTCCTGACTTTC. The chain has TRBV7-3 and TRBJ2-6, with D unclear. CDR1 and CDR2 from the germline V gene are SGHTA and FQGTGA. The CDR3 sequence is 16 residues long. Trimming took 5 bases from V and 0 from J, leaving 11 bases between them.